This T cell receptor beta chain was recorded in a study of blood T cell repertoires in COVID-19. The CDR3 is 15 residues long. The V segment lost 0 bases and the J segment 4 bases; nucleotides outside the gene matches: 4. In germline, CDR1 is KGHSH, CDR2 LQKENI. Profiled with immunoSEQ multiplex PCR; TCRdb holds only in-frame clones, not every one. The sample carries about 300,000 clones, around 89% recorded once. The gene calls are TRBV18 and TRBJ2-7; 9 bases line up with TRBD1. Sequenced sample: peripheral blood. The clonotype comes from a woman aged 30 to 39 who had recovered from COVID-19. CDR3 in amino acids: CASSPPQQGAYEQYF. CDR3 sequence (DNA): TGTGCCAGCTCACCACCGCAACAGGGGGCGTACGAGCAGTACTTC.